The 18 T cell receptor beta chains listed next were all sequenced from one sample in a study of T cells in Graves' hyperthyroidism and ophthalmopathy. There were TCR beta CDR3 regions amplified from RNA transcripts. The TCR CDR3 was amplified in a first-round RT-PCR using the HTBI primer set. TCRdb processed the multiplex PCR reads anew with MiXCR; each CDR3 protein has one entry. The sample records fewer than 700,000 distinct CDR3 sequences, approximately 17% being singletons. Sequenced: blood. The receptors here all came from a young woman with Graves' ophthalmopathy.

The chain is built from TRBV29-1 and TRBJ1-3; D gene ambiguous. The V end was cut by 6 bases, the J end by 8 bases, with 11 bases between. The CDR3 is 11 residues long. CDR1 is SQVTM, CDR2 ANQGSEA, per germline. In DNA, the CDR3 is TGCAGCGTCCGCGGGATGGACACCATATATTTT. It is translated as CSVRGMDTIYF.

This clonotype was counted between two and nine times. The chain employs TRBV6-1 and TRBJ1-2; D not certain. Trimming left V 0 bases short and J 4 bases short, with 9 bases between. Germline assignment: CDR1 MNHNS and CDR2 SASEGT. The CDR3 is 14 residues long. The CDR3 loop is CASSEASNIYGYTF. Here the CDR3 DNA reads TGTGCCAGCAGTGAAGCCAGTAACATCTATGGCTACACCTTC.

The table lists this clonotype with many counts. V and J are TRBV12-3 or TRBV12-4 and TRBJ2-7; the D is unclear. Trimming took off 2 bases at V and 5 bases at J, with 4 bases between the two ends. This CDR3 has 11 residues. The CDR3 region is CASSLRHEQYF. The CDR3 DNA is TGTGCCAGCAGTTTACGCCACGAGCAGTACTTC.

This clonotype was counted many times. The chain has TRBV14 and TRBJ2-7, with 8 bases identical to TRBD2. CDR1 is SGHDN and CDR2 is FVKESK in the germline V gene. The junction had 9 bases not matched to a gene; V was cut back by 1 base and J by 4 bases. This CDR3 region has 16 residues. DNA of the CDR3: TGTGCCAGCAGCCAAGGAAACCCGGGACTAGGATACGAGCAGTACTTC. This translates into CASSQGNPGLGYEQYF.

The rearrangement joins TRBV19 to TRBJ2-3; weak D call: TRBD2 (5 bases). This CDR3 is 15 amino acids long. Trimming removed 5 bases from V and 2 bases from J, with 14 bases in between. Germline values: CDR1 LNHDA, CDR2 SQIVND (reference sequence). Here the CDR3 DNA reads TGTGCCAGTAGTTTCGTGCGGGCTTACACAGATACGCAGTATTTT. Protein product: CASSFVRAYTDTQYF.

This clonotype was seen only a few times. V is TRBV13 and J is TRBJ2-7; D call uncertain. The V and J ends lost 5 bases and 0 bases respectively, with 14 bases between them. There are 15 residues in the CDR3. Looked up from germline, CDR1 is PRHDT and CDR2 is FYEKMQ (reference sequence). The chain's CDR3 is CASSQKAGFSYEQYF. CDR3 nucleotides: TGTGCCAGCAGCCAAAAGGCCGGGTTCTCCTACGAGCAGTACTTC.

This clonotype was observed once. This may come from a read error, since a much larger clone is one base off. This chain links TRBV2 with TRBJ1-2; TRBD1 aligns across 11 bases. CDR3 size: 13 residues. Germline values: CDR1 SNHLY, CDR2 FYNNEI. The CDR3, as DNA: TGTGCCAGCGTGGGACAGGGGGTATATGGCTACGCCTTC. Its translation is CASVGQGVYGYAF.

This chain joins TRBV27 and TRBJ2-6, with TRBD2 matching over 8 bases. V was pared by 6 bases and J by 1 base, with 8 bases of the junction left unmatched. In germline, CDR1 is MNHEY, CDR2 SMNVEV (reference sequence). CDR3 length: 17 amino acids. The CDR3 DNA reads as TGTGCCAGCAGCCTCGGGGGGGGGATTTCTGGGGCCAACGTCCTGACTTTC. Translated, it gives CASSLGGGISGANVLTF.

The sample holds a few counts of this clonotype. The V call is TRBV10-1, the J call TRBJ1-6, with D hard to call. Trimming took off 9 bases at V and 0 bases at J, with 9 bases between the two ends. This CDR3 region has 14 residues. Germline CDR1 and CDR2: WNHNN and SYGVQD (reference sequence). CDR3: CARAFNSYNSPLHF. The CDR3 bases are TGCGCCAGGGCATTCAACTCCTATAATTCACCCCTCCACTTT.

At least ten counts were recorded for this clonotype. The rearrangement links TRBV11-2 to TRBJ2-3; TRBD2 matches 10 bases. The V and J ends lost 1 base and 6 bases, in that order; junction bases with no gene match: 1. Germline V gene data show CDR1 as SGHAT and CDR2 as FQNNGV. The CDR3 has 14 residues. The CDR3 loop reads CASSLASGSDTQYF. The CDR3 coding sequence is TGTGCCAGCAGCTTAGCTAGCGGGAGTGATACGCAGTATTTT. Using reference TRBV11-2 and TRBJ2-3 for the parts outside the CDR3, the full variable domain is EAGVAQSPRYKIIEKRQSVAFWCNPISGHATLYWYQQILGQGPKLLIQFQNNGVVDDSQLPKDRFSAERLKGVDSTLKIQPAKLEDSAVYLCASSLASGSDTQYFGPGTRLTVL.

Written as DNA, the CDR3 is TGTGCCAGCAGCCGTTCTAGCGGGAGGGATATAGATACGCAGTATTTT. Protein: CASSRSSGRDIDTQYF. The chain couples TRBV7-9 to TRBJ2-3; 12 bases align to TRBD2. V was pared by 5 bases and J by 5 bases, with 8 bases of the junction left unmatched. Germline assignment: CDR1 SEHNR and CDR2 FQNEAQ (reference sequence). The length of the CDR3 is 16 residues.

This clonotype was seen repeatedly, ten times or more. This rearrangement joins TRBV6-2 or TRBV6-3 to TRBJ1-1; TRBD1 is a possible D gene (5 bases). Germline lookup yields CDR1 MNHEY and CDR2 SVGEGT. The CDR3 has 11 amino acids. The CDR3 region has the DNA TGTGCGGCGGAGGGGCAGGGAGAAGCTTTCTTT. Protein: CAAEGQGEAFF.

V gene TRBV4-1 combines with J gene TRBJ1-3; the D is unclear. Germline V gene lookup returns CDR1 MGHRA and CDR2 YSYEKL. Trimming removed 0 bases at V and 4 bases at J, with 13 bases between. CDR3 length equals 16 residues. DNA of the CDR3: TGCGCCAGCAGCCAAGAATTGGCGCCGTTGGGAAACACCATATATTTT. Translation: CASSQELAPLGNTIYF.

The gene calls are TRBV11-2 and TRBJ2-1; 7 bases match TRBD2. V was clipped by 5 bases and J by 9 bases; unmatched bases: 16. CDR3 size: 16 residues. The germline V gene encodes CDR1 SGHAT and CDR2 FQNNGV. CDR3 residues: CASSKPGLKAISEQFF. The CDR3 region has the DNA TGTGCCAGCAGCAAACCGGGACTAAAAGCTATAAGTGAGCAGTTCTTC.

This clonotype has a handful of counts. The chain is built from TRBV20-1 and TRBJ2-2, with 9 nucleotides matching TRBD2. J gave up 7 bases and V 2 bases, and 14 bases lay outside the gene matches. The CDR3 has 17 amino acids. Germline lookup yields CDR1 DFQATT and CDR2 SNEGSKA (reference sequence). The DNA of the CDR3 is TGCAGTGCTAGAACATTCCTAGTAGCGGGAGTAGTCGGGGAGCTGTTTTTT. Amino acid sequence: CSARTFLVAGVVGELFF.

V usage is TRBV27 and J usage is TRBJ1-1, with TRBD1 matching 10 bases. Germline values: CDR1 MNHEY, CDR2 SMNVEV (reference sequence). CDR3 length: 14 residues. The junction had 5 bases not matched to a gene; V was cut back by 6 bases and J by 4 bases. CDR3 sequence: CASSQTGGITEAFF. The CDR3 nucleotides read TGTGCCAGCAGCCAGACAGGGGGCATCACTGAAGCTTTCTTT.

J is TRBJ2-2 and V is TRBV19; TRBD2 matches at 9 bases. The germline V gene encodes CDR1 LNHDA and CDR2 SQIVND (reference sequence). The CDR3 has 15 residues. With V trimmed by 3 bases and J by 4 bases, 3 bases remained unmatched. Written as DNA, the CDR3 is TGTGCCAGTAGTATCGCAGCGGGGGGCACCGGGGAGCTGTTTTTT. It translates to CASSIAAGGTGELFF.

The V gene is TRBV4-3, the J gene TRBJ2-5; no definite D call. Germline CDR1 is LGHNA and CDR2 is YSLEER. V lost 4 bases, J lost 2 bases, and 11 bases lay in between. CDR3 length: 14 residues. CDR3 in amino acids: CASSPWVAQETQYF. The DNA of the CDR3 is TGCGCCAGCAGCCCCTGGGTGGCTCAAGAGACCCAGTACTTC.